A selection of T cell receptor beta chains follows, all from one sample in a study of cytomegalovirus exposure and HLA in healthy donors. Some clones are missing from TCRdb's copy, which holds only in-frame ones; the method was immunoSEQ multiplex PCR. The sample lists roughly 150,000 clones, about 87% occurring once. Sequenced: PBMCs. These receptors originate from a man between 18 and 29 years old in good health and CMV-seropositive. Both conserved end residues are part of each CDR3. The D gene is left open where the match is weak. The size field is filled for only some rows; it gives once, few, many or a size class.

V	D	size	J	DNA	CDR3
TRBV4-1	.	few	TRBJ2-7	TGCGCCAGCAGCCAAGGCGGCGGGATCTACGAGCAGTACTTC	CASSQGGGIYEQYF
TRBV21-1	.	.	TRBJ1-6	TGTGCCAGCAGCACACACAGGGGGTACGGTAATTCACCCCTCCACTTT	CASSTHRGYGNSPLHF
TRBV7-9	TRBD1	once	TRBJ1-4	TGTGCCAGCAGCTTAGTCGGGACAGGGAATGAAAAACTGTTTTTT	CASSLVGTGNEKLFF
TRBV18	TRBD1	.	TRBJ1-1	TGTGCCAGCTCACGGGACAGGGGGCGTGATCGGGCTGAAGCTTTCTTT	CASSRDRGRDRAEAFF
TRBV14	.	.	TRBJ1-2	TGTGCCAGCAGCCAAGATCCCCGAGGGTGGGGAGGCTACACCTTC	CASSQDPRGWGGYTF
TRBV10-3	.	.	TRBJ2-4	TGTGCCACCCGGGACACGACGAAAAACATTCAGTACTTC	CATRDTTKNIQYF
TRBV27	.	.	TRBJ1-1	TGTGCCAGCAGTTCGGGACAACCCGAGAACACTGAAGCTTTCTTT	CASSSGQPENTEAFF
TRBV10-3	.	.	TRBJ2-1	TGTGCCATCAATCCTGATGCAGGGATCAATGAGCAGTTCTTC	CAINPDAGINEQFF
TRBV2	TRBD2	.	TRBJ2-3	TGTGCCAGCAAGCGTAAAGAGCACCGGACTAGCGGGGGCTCTGGGACAGATACGCAGTATTTT	CASKRKEHRTSGGSGTDTQYF
TRBV27	.	.	TRBJ2-3	TGTGCCAGCAGTCCTCTAGAAGGGGTAGGAGATACGCAGTATTTT	CASSPLEGVGDTQYF
TRBV19	.	.	TRBJ2-3	TGTGCCAGTACTACTAGCACAGATACGCAGTATTTT	CASTTSTDTQYF
TRBV7-9	.	.	TRBJ2-7	TGTGCCAGCAGCTTAGCGCTTGGGGGGATGAGCTTC	CASSLALGGMSF
TRBV11-3	TRBD2	.	TRBJ2-1	TGTGCCAGTAGCGGGAGGCTCGACTACAATGAGCAGTTCTTC	CASSGRLDYNEQFF
TRBV11-2	.	few	TRBJ2-1	TGTGCCAGCAGCCCCCCATTCGGTTCCGATGAGCAGTTCTTC	CASSPPFGSDEQFF
TRBV5-1	.	.	TRBJ1-6	TGCGCCAGCAGCCACAGACAGCCGGGGGATTCACCCCTCCACTTT	CASSHRQPGDSPLHF
TRBV9	.	.	TRBJ1-1	TGTGCCAGCAGCGCACCTTCGGGCACTGAAGCTTTCTTT	CASSAPSGTEAFF
TRBV2	.	.	TRBJ2-1	TGTGCCAGCAGTCGGGGGCGACAGGGACGCAATGAGCAGTTCTTC	CASSRGRQGRNEQFF
TRBV25-1	TRBD2	.	TRBJ2-3	TGTGCCAGCAGCAGGACTAGCGGGATATCAAGCACGCAGTATTTT	CASSRTSGISSTQYF
TRBV18	.	.	TRBJ2-3	TGTGCCAGCTCACCACCTTCTCTTGCGGATACGCAGTATTTT	CASSPPSLADTQYF
TRBV19	TRBD2	.	TRBJ2-5	TGTGCCAGTAGTATAAGTGCGGCGGGGGGGCGTAGGCAAGAGACCCAGTACTTC	CASSISAAGGRRQETQYF
TRBV30	.	.	TRBJ2-1	TGTGCCTGGACCATGGGGGCCCAGTTTGAGCAGTTCTTC	CAWTMGAQFEQFF
TRBV5-6	.	.	TRBJ2-1	TGTGCCAGCAGTGGCAAGAGGGTCTACAATGAGCAGTTCTTC	CASSGKRVYNEQFF
TRBV15	.	.	TRBJ1-3	TGTGCCACCAGCAGTCCCGACAAGTTTGATGGAAACACCATATATTTT	CATSSPDKFDGNTIYF
TRBV30	.	.	TRBJ1-5	TGTGCCTGGAGTACCGGGATCCACAATCAGCCCCAGCATTTT	CAWSTGIHNQPQHF
TRBV5-1	.	.	TRBJ1-4	TGCGCCAGCAGCTTAAGTCGGTCGGCGGCTAATGAAAAACTGTTTTTT	CASSLSRSAANEKLFF
TRBV6-6	.	.	TRBJ1-4	TGTGCCAGCAGCGCGACAGGTGGGGAAAAACTGTTTTTT	CASSATGGEKLFF
TRBV6-5	TRBD1	.	TRBJ2-7	TGTGCCACTCTGCGGGTGGGACAGGACGAGCAGTACTTC	CATLRVGQDEQYF